Given below is one TCR beta chain in context. This entry belongs to a study of shared T cell receptors in the human thymus. The germline CDR1 and CDR2 sequences are SNHLY and FYNNEI. With V trimmed by 6 bases and J by 0 bases, 6 bases remained unmatched. The CDR3 has 16 residues. Repertoires were generated with immunoSEQ multiplex PCR, while TCRdb's copy carries only in-frame clones and drops some. The sample includes 600,000 to 900,000 clones, over 75% seen only once; the top ten take 0.0095% to 0.011%. These data also formed part of another study, on human thymus T cells. That paper adds: Healthy Finnish infants undergoing corrective surgery for congenital heart defects were the donors. Thymic tissue was derived from resections collected during corrective heart surgery. Thymic TCR repertoires of unrelated people reportedly overlapped highly.

The TCR comes from a girl under three years old with a congenital heart defect. Sequencing was carried out using thymocytes. The chain employs TRBV2 and TRBJ1-3; TRBD1 matches at 9 bases. The DNA of the CDR3 is TGTGCCAGCAGATGGACAGGGGAGTACTCTGGAAACACCATATATTTT. Residues: CASRWTGEYSGNTIYF.